The present T cell receptor beta chain was sequenced within a study of cytomegalovirus exposure and HLA in healthy donors. The overall study: The Caucasian-associated ancestry cluster held roughly 78% of around 380 genotyped donors.

These donors, healthy bone marrow donors, were studied. Findings and limits, study-wide: In a later analysis, compared with equally common non-associated chains, HLA-associated beta chains were more expanded. A later analysis linked a missense variant in DCLRE1C to the trimming of TCR beta V and J genes.

About this clone: What it binds is unknown. This CDR3 is also generated by other DNA sequences in the sample.

The PCR had 60 Vbeta and 13 Jbeta primers. Using immunoSEQ multiplex PCR, the repertoire was profiled, and TCRdb retains in-frame clones only, with some absent. The table shows almost 200,000 clones, with roughly 77% occurring only once. V was pared by 4 bases and J by 4 bases, with 14 bases of the junction left unmatched. Per germline, CDR1 SGHNT and CDR2 YYREEE (reference sequence). CDR3 size: 19 residues. This chain uses TRBV5-4 with TRBJ2-3; 14 bases are a match to TRBD2. The receptor was isolated from a male donor in good health and CMV-seropositive. Sample: PBMCs. DNA for the CDR3: TGTGCCAGCAGCCCCCCGGGACTAGCGGGAGACGGTGGCCCAGATACGCAGTATTTT. Its protein is CASSPPGLAGDGGPDTQYF.